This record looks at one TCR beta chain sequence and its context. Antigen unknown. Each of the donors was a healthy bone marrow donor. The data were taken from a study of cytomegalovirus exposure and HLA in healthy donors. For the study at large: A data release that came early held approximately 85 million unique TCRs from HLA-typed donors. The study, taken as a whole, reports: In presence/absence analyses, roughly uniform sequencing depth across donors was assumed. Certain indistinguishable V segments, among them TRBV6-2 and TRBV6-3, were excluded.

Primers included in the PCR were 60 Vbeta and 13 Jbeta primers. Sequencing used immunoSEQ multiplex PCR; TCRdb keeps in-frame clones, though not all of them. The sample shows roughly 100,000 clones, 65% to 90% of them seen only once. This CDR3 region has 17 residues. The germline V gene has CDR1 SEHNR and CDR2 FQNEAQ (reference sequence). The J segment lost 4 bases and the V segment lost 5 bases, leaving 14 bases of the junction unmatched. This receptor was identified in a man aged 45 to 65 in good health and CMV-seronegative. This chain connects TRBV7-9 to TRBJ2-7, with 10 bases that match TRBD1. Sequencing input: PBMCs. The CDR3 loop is CASSPSKGQGIGYEQYF. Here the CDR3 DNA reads TGTGCCAGCAGCCCCTCGAAGGGACAGGGGATCGGGTACGAGCAGTACTTC.